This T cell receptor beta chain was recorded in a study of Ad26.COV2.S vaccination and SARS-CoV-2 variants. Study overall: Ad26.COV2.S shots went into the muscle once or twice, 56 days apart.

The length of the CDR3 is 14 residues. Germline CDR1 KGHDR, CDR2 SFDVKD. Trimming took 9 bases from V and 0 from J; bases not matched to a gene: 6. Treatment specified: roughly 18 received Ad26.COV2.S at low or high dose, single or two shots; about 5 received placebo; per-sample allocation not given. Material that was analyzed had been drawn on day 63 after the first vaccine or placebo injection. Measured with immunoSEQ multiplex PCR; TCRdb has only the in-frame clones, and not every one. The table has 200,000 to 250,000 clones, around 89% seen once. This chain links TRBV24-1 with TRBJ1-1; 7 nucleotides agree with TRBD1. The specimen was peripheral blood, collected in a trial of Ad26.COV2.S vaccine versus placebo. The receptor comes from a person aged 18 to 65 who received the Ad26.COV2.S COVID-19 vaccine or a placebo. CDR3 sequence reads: CATSQTGLNTEAFF. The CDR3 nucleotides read TGTGCCACCTCCCAGACAGGGTTGAACACTGAAGCTTTCTTT.